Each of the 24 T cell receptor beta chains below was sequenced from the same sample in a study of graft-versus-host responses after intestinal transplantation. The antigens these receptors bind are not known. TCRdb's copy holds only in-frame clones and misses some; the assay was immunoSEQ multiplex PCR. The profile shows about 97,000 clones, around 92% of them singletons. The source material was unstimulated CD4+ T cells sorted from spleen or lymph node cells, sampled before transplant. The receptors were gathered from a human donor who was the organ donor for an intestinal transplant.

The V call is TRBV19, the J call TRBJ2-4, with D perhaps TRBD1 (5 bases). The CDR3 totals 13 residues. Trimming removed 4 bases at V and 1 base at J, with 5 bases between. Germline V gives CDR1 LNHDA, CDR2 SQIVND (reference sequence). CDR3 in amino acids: CASSTGAKNIQYF. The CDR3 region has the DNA TGTGCCAGTAGTACAGGGGCCAAAAACATTCAGTACTTC. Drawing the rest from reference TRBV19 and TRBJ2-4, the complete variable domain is DGGITQSPKYLFRKEGQNVTLSCEQNLNHDAMYWYRQDPGQGLRLIYYSQIVNDFQKGDIAEGYSVSREKKESFPLTVTSAQKNPTAFYLCASSTGAKNIQYFGAGTRLSVL.

CDR3 coding DNA: TGTGCCAGCAGCTTAGTGAGGACAGGAGGGCATTCACCCCTCCACTTT. It yields the protein CASSLVRTGGHSPLHF. The chain recombines TRBV7-2 with TRBJ1-6; 7 bases are a match to TRBD1. Germline V gene sequence: CDR1 SGHTA, CDR2 FQGNSA. Trimming cost V 1 base and J 8 bases; bases outside gene matches: 8. This CDR3 contains 16 residues.

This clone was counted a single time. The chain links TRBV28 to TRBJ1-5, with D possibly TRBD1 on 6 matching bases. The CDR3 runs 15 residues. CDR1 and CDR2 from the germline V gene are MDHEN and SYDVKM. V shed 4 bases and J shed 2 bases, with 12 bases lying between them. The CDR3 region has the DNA TGTGCCAGCAGTTCGCCTCGACAGGGCAATCAGCCCCAGCATTTT. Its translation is CASSSPRQGNQPQHF. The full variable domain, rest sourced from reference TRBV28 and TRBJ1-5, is DVKVTQSSRYLVKRTGEKVFLECVQDMDHENMFWYRQDPGLGLRLIYFSYDVKMKEKGDIPEGYSVSREKKERFSLILESASTNQTSMYLCASSSPRQGNQPQHFGDGTRLSIL.

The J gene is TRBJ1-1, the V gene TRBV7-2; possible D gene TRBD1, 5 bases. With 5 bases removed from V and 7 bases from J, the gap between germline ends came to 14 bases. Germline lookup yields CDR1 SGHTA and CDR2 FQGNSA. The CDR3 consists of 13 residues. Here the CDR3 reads CASSPRVNGEAFF. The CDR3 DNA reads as TGTGCCAGCAGCCCCAGGGTCAATGGTGAAGCTTTCTTT.

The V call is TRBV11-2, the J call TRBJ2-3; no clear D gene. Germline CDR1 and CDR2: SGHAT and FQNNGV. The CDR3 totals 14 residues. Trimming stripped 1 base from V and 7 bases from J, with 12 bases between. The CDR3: CASSLGPSRNTQYF. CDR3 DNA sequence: TGTGCCAGCAGCTTAGGACCTTCCAGGAATACGCAGTATTTT.

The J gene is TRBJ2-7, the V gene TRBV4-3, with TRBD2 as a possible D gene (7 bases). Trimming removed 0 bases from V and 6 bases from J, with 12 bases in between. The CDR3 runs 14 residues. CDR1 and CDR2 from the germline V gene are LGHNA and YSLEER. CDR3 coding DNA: TGCGCCAGCAGCCAAGATAGGGGGGGGCGCGAGCAGTACTTC. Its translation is CASSQDRGGREQYF.

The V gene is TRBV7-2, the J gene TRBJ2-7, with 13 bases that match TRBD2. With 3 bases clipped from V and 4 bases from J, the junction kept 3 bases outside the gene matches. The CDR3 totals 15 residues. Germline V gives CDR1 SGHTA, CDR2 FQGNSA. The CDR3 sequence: CASSLGGLAGYEQYF. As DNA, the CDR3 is TGTGCCAGCAGCTTGGGGGGACTAGCGGGATACGAGCAGTACTTC.

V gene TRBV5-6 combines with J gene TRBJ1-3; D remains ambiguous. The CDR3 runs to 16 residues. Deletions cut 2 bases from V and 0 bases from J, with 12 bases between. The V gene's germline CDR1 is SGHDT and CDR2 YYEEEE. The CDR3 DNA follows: TGTGCCAGCAGCTTTTCGGGGTTGGTCTCTGGAAACACCATATATTTT. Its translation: CASSFSGLVSGNTIYF.

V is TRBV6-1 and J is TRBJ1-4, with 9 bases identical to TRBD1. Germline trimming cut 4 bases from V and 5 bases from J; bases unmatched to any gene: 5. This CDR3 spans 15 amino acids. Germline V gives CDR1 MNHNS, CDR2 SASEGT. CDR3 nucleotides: TGTGCCAGCAGTGGCGGACAGGGGAGCAATGAAAAACTGTTTTTT. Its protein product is CASSGGQGSNEKLFF.

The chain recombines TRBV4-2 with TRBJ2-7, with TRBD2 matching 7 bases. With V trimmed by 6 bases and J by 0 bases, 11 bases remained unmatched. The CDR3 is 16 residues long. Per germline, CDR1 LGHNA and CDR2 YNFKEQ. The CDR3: CASRRFLGGGSYEQYF. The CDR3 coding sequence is TGTGCCAGCAGGAGATTTTTGGGGGGGGGCTCCTACGAGCAGTACTTC.

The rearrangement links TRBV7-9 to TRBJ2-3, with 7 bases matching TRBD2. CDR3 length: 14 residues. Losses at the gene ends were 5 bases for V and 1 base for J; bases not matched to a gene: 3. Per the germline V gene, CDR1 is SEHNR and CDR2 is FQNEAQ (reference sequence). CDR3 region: CASSPRGGTDTQYF. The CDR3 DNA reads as TGTGCCAGCAGCCCCCGGGGGGGCACAGATACGCAGTATTTT. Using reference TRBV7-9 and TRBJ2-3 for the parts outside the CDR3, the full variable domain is DTGVSQNPRHKITKRGQNVTFRCDPISEHNRLYWYRQTLGQGPEFLTYFQNEAQLEKSRLLSDRFSAERPKGSFSTLEIQRTEQGDSAMYLCASSPRGGTDTQYFGPGTRLTVL.

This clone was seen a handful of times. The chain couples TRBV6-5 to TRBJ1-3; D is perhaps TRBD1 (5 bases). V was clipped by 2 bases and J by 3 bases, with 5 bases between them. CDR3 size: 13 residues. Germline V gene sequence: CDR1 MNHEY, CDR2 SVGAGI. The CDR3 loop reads CASSYTGGNTIYF. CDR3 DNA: TGTGCCAGCAGTTACACAGGTGGAAACACCATATATTTT.

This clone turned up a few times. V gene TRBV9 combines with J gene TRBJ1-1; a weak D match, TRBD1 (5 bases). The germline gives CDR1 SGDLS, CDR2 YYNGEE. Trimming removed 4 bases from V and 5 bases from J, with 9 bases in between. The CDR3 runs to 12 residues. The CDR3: CASSWGGTEAFF. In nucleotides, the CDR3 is TGTGCCAGCAGCTGGGGGGGGACTGAAGCTTTCTTT.

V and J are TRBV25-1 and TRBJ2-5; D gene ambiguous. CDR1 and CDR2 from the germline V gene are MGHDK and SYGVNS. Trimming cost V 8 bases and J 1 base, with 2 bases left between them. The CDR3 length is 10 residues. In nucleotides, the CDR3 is TGTGCCAGCCGCCAAGAGACCCAGTACTTC. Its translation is CASRQETQYF.

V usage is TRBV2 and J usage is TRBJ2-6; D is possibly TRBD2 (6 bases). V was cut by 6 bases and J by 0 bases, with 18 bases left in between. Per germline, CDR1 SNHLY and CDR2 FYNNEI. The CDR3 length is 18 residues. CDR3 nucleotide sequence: TGTGCCAGCAGCCTTTCCGGGGGTCGGGGCTCTGGGGCCAACGTCCTGACTTTC. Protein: CASSLSGGRGSGANVLTF.

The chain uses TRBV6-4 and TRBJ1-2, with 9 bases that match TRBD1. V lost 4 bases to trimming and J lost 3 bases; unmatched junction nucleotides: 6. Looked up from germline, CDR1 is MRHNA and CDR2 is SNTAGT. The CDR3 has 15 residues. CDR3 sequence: CASSVRGTGYYGYTF. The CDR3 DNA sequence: TGTGCCAGCAGTGTTAGGGGGACAGGGTACTATGGCTACACCTTC.

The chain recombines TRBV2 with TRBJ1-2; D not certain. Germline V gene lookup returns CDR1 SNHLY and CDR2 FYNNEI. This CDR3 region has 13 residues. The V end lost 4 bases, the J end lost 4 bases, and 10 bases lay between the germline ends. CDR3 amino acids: CASSADPGYGYTF. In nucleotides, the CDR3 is TGTGCCAGCAGTGCAGACCCAGGCTATGGCTACACCTTC. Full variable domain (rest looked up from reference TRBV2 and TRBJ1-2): EPEVTQTPSHQVTQMGQEVILRCVPISNHLYFYWYRQILGQKVEFLVSFYNNEISEKSEIFDDQFSVERPDGSNFTLKIRSTKLEDSAMYFCASSADPGYGYTFGSGTRLTVV.

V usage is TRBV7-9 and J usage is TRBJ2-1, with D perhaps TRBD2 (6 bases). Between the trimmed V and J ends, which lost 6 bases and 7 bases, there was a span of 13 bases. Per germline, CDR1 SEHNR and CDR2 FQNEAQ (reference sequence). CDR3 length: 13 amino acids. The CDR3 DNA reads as TGTGCCAGCAGGCGACTAGACCCTAATGAGCAGTTCTTC. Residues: CASRRLDPNEQFF. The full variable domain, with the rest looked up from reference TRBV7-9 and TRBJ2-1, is DTGVSQNPRHKITKRGQNVTFRCDPISEHNRLYWYRQTLGQGPEFLTYFQNEAQLEKSRLLSDRFSAERPKGSFSTLEIQRTEQGDSAMYLCASRRLDPNEQFFGPGTRLTVL.

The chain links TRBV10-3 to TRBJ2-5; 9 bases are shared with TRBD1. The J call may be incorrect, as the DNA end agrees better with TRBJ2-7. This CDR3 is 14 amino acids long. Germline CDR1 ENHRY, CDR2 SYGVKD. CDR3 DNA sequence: TGTGCCATCAGTTCGGGACAGGGAGACCACGAGCAGTACTTC. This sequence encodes CAISSGQGDHEQYF.

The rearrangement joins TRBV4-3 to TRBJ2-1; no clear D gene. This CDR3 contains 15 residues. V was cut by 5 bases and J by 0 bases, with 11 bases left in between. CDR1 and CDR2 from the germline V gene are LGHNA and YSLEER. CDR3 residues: CASSARGGSYNEQFF. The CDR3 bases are TGCGCCAGCAGCGCCCGAGGCGGCTCCTACAATGAGCAGTTCTTC.

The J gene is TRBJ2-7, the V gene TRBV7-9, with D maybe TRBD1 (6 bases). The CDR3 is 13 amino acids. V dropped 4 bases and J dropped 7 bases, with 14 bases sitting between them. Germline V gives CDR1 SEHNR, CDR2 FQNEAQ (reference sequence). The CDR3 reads CASSSDSLGEQYF. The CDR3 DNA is TGTGCCAGCAGCTCGGACAGCCTGGGGGAGCAGTACTTC.

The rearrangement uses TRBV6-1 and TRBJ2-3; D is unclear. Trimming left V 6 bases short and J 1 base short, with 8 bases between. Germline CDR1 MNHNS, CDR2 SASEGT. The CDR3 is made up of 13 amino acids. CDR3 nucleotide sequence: TGTGCCAGCAGCGAACGGGGCACAGATACGCAGTATTTT. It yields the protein CASSERGTDTQYF.

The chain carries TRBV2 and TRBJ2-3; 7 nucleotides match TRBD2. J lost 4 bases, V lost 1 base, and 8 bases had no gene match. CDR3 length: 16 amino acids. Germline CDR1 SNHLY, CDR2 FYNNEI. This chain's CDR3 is CASSEGGVGRADTQYF. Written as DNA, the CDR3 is TGTGCCAGCAGTGAAGGTGGGGTGGGGAGGGCAGATACGCAGTATTTT.

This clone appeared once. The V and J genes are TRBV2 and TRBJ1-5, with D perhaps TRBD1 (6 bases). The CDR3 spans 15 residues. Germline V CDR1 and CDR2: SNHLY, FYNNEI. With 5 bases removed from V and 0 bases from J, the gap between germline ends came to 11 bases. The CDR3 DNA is TGTGCCAGCAGTCAACAGGGCCTTAGCAATCAGCCCCAGCATTTT. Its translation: CASSQQGLSNQPQHF.